These T cell receptor beta chains were read from a single sample in a study of technical replicates of blood from four donors. Sequencing used immunoSEQ multiplex PCR; TCRdb keeps in-frame clones, though not all of them. The sample has about 98,000 clones, 95% seen once. The specimen was T cells isolated from PBMCs. The receptors here all came from a human donor in good health. Each CDR3 is given with its conserved first and last residue. The D gene is left open where the match is weak. Where a row states a size, it is once, few, many or the class of an expanded clone; other rows omit it.

clone_size,d_call,v_call,j_call,cdr3_aa,cdr3_nt
once,TRBD1,TRBV11-1,TRBJ2-1,CASSPGTGGIEQFF,TGTGCCAGCAGCCCCGGGACAGGGGGTATCGAGCAGTTCTTC
once,TRBD2,TRBV29-1,TRBJ2-3,CSVAGTSGGTDTQYF,TGCAGCGTTGCCGGGACTAGCGGTGGTACAGATACGCAGTATTTT
.,TRBD2,TRBV15,TRBJ2-1,CATSRDLPGLASYNEQFF,TGTGCCACCAGCAGAGATCTCCCGGGACTAGCGTCCTACAATGAGCAGTTCTTC
.,.,TRBV18,TRBJ1-5,CASSRRELEPQHF,TGTGCCAGCTCAAGGAGAGAATTGGAGCCCCAGCATTTT
few,.,TRBV27,TRBJ2-7,CASSLFVGYEQYF,TGTGCCAGCAGTTTATTCGTCGGCTACGAGCAGTACTTC
.,.,TRBV21-1,TRBJ2-6,CASSKPPTLASGANVLTF,TGTGCCAGCAGCAAACCCCCGACCCTAGCGTCCGGGGCCAACGTCCTGACTTTC
.,.,TRBV19,TRBJ1-4,CASSITTWTGGVEKLFF,TGTGCCAGTAGTATCACAACTTGGACGGGGGGAGTTGAAAAACTGTTTTTT
few,.,TRBV19,TRBJ1-5,CASQPGGRNQPQHF,TGTGCCAGTCAACCGGGGGGCCGCAATCAGCCCCAGCATTTT
once,.,TRBV4-1,TRBJ2-1,CASSQDPFGVGSYNEQFF,TGCGCCAGCAGCCAAGATCCTTTCGGGGTTGGCTCCTACAATGAGCAGTTCTTC
.,.,TRBV2,TRBJ1-1,CASRDTGRTEAFF,TGTGCCAGCAGGGATACAGGACGCACTGAAGCTTTCTTT
.,.,TRBV5-5,TRBJ1-1,CASSFSLNTEAFF,TGTGCCAGCAGCTTTAGCCTGAACACTGAAGCTTTCTTT
.,TRBD2,TRBV25-1,TRBJ2-2,CASTLAGESGELFF,TGTGCCAGCACCCTAGCGGGAGAGTCCGGGGAGCTGTTTTTT
.,TRBD1,TRBV29-1,TRBJ1-1,CSARGNQIMNTEAFF,TGCAGCGCCAGGGGGAATCAGATCATGAACACTGAAGCTTTCTTT
.,TRBD2,TRBV29-1,TRBJ2-3,CSGRIAGVQDTQYF,TGCAGCGGTAGGATAGCGGGAGTCCAAGATACGCAGTATTTT
.,.,TRBV19,TRBJ2-4,CASTPGGNIQYF,TGTGCCAGTACCCCAGGGGGGAACATTCAGTACTTC
few,.,TRBV19,TRBJ1-1,CASSPGWAEAFF,TGTGCCAGTAGCCCCGGGTGGGCTGAAGCTTTCTTT
.,.,TRBV7-9,TRBJ1-5,CASSLALADNQPQHF,TGTGCCAGCAGCTTAGCGTTGGCAGACAATCAGCCCCAGCATTTT
once,TRBD2,TRBV5-1,TRBJ2-3,CASSLVILAGGPQGTDTQYF,TGCGCCAGCAGCTTGGTTATACTAGCGGGAGGCCCTCAGGGCACAGATACGCAGTATTTT
.,TRBD2,TRBV29-1,TRBJ2-7,CSVKTSGPYEQYF,TGCAGCGTTAAGACTAGCGGACCCTACGAGCAGTACTTC
.,.,TRBV28,TRBJ2-2,CASSLDLLGAGELFF,TGTGCCAGCAGTTTAGATTTACTAGGCGCCGGGGAGCTGTTTTTT
.,TRBD1,TRBV11-3,TRBJ1-3,CASSFFGTGNGNTIYF,TGTGCCAGCAGTTTCTTCGGGACAGGCAATGGAAACACCATATATTTT
.,.,TRBV6-6,TRBJ1-5,CASRDRLNQPQHF,TGTGCCAGCAGAGACAGGCTAAATCAGCCCCAGCATTTT
.,.,TRBV28,TRBJ2-5,CASRTGGSGRTETQYF,TGTGCCAGCAGGACAGGGGGAAGCGGGAGAACAGAGACCCAGTACTTC
.,TRBD2,TRBV28,TRBJ2-2,CASSLSASGANTGELFF,TGTGCCAGCAGTTTATCGGCTAGCGGGGCGAACACCGGGGAGCTGTTTTTT
.,.,TRBV27,TRBJ2-7,CASSLQGYSYEQYF,TGTGCCAGCAGTTTACAGGGGTACTCCTACGAGCAGTACTTC
.,.,TRBV21-1,TRBJ2-5,CASNPMAQETQYF,TGTGCCAGCAACCCGATGGCCCAAGAGACCCAGTACTTC
.,TRBD1,TRBV9,TRBJ1-5,CASSSGQGNQPQHF,TGTGCCAGCAGCTCGGGACAGGGAAATCAGCCCCAGCATTTT